The 5 T cell receptor beta chains listed next were all sequenced from one sample in a study of T-cell reconstitution after alpha-beta-depleted transplantation in children. Unique molecular identifiers tagged the TCRbeta library. In TCRdb, the PCR reads were re-called with MiXCR into one record per CDR3 protein. This table holds fewer than 550,000 distinct CDR3 sequences, roughly 11% found once. Sequences were derived from PBMCs, mostly from graft donor cells, sampled 180 days after TCRalphabeta/CD19-depleted stem cell transplant. The receptors here all came from a female patient aged 2-10 years who had a stem cell transplant for aplastic anemia, so the T cells may come from the graft donor.

The V call is TRBV29-1, the J call TRBJ2-2; no clear D gene. The CDR3 sequence is 13 residues long. Trimming stripped 5 bases from V and 2 bases from J, with 9 bases between. The germline gives CDR1 SQVTM, CDR2 ANQGSEA. As DNA, the CDR3 is TGCAGCGTTATTAAGGGAAACACCGGGGAGCTGTTTTTT. Protein: CSVIKGNTGELFF.

The CDR3 sequence: CASSPTGTGRTGELFF. CDR3 in DNA: TGTGCCAGCAGCCCCACCGGGACAGGGAGGACCGGGGAGCTGTTTTTT. The V call is TRBV7-3, the J call TRBJ2-2, with 9 bases that match TRBD1. The V segment lost 5 bases and the J segment 5 bases; nucleotides outside the gene matches: 9. Per the germline V gene, CDR1 is SGHTA and CDR2 is FQGTGA. The CDR3 contains 16 residues.

J is TRBJ2-1 and V is TRBV20-1, with D unresolved. Trimming pared 1 base from V and 0 bases from J, leaving 7 bases between. The CDR3 has 14 residues. Germline values: CDR1 DFQATT, CDR2 SNEGSKA (reference sequence). CDR3 residues: CSARGLSSYNEQFF. CDR3 nucleotide sequence: TGCAGTGCTAGAGGGCTGAGCTCCTACAATGAGCAGTTCTTC.

This clonotype was seen only a few times. This rearrangement joins TRBV7-3 to TRBJ2-1, with TRBD1 matching 7 bases. Germline trimming cut 5 bases from V and 12 bases from J; bases unmatched to any gene: 16. CDR3 size: 15 residues. CDR1 SGHTA and CDR2 FQGTGA come from the germline V gene. The CDR3 DNA sequence: TGTGCCAGCAGCCCCGGGACAGTTCCAAGCAATTGGCAGTTCTTC. Amino acids: CASSPGTVPSNWQFF.

This clonotype was picked up many times. The rearrangement joins TRBV29-1 to TRBJ2-7; 9 bases fit TRBD1. This CDR3 has 14 residues. V trimming: 6 bases; J trimming: 3 bases; junction bases outside the gene matches: 9. CDR1 is SQVTM, CDR2 ANQGSEA, per germline. The CDR3 bases are TGCAGCGTGGACCCCGGGACAGGGATCTACGAGCAGTACTTC. This sequence encodes CSVDPGTGIYEQYF.